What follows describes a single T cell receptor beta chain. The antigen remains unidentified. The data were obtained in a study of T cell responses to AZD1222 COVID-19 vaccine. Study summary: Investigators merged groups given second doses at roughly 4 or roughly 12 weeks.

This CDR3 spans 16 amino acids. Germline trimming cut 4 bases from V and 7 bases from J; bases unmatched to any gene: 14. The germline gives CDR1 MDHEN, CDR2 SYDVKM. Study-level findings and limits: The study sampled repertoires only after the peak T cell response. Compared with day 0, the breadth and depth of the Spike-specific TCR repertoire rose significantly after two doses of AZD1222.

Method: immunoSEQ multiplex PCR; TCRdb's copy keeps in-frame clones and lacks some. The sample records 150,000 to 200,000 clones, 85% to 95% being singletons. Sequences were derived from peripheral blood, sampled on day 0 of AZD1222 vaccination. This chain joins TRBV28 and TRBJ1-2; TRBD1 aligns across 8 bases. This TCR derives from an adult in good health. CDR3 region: CASSSSPGQGAFGYTF. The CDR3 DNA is TGTGCCAGCAGTTCCTCTCCCGGCCAGGGGGCGTTTGGCTACACCTTC.